Presented here are 21 T cell receptor beta chains from one specimen sequenced in a study of post-analysis software for immune sequencing data. Which antigens these TCRs recognize remains unknown. The TCR beta cDNA libraries contained unique molecular identifiers. One entry per CDR3 protein, called by TCRdb with MiXCR from the PCR reads. This table holds approximately 400,000 distinct CDR3 sequences, about a third found once. Findings of the study overall: Five TRBV segments were significantly more frequent in patients than in controls. TRBV5-6, TRBV5-1 and TRBV20-1 were among these segments.

Sequenced input: blood. The receptors derive from a girl under 18 with multiple sclerosis.

The rearrangement links TRBV12-5 to TRBJ2-5, with D hard to call. With the DNA end fitting TRBJ2-7 better, the J assignment may be wrong. The germline V gene has CDR1 LGHNT and CDR2 FRNRAP. The CDR3 is 13 residues long. CDR3 in amino acids: CASGSRVSYEQYF. The CDR3 DNA is TGTGCTAGTGGCTCCCGGGTCTCCTACGAGCAGTACTTC.

The rearrangement joins TRBV28 to TRBJ2-7; D not certain. Trimming cost V 10 bases and J 6 bases, with 7 bases left between them. The CDR3 sequence is 9 residues long. The germline CDR1 and CDR2 sequences are MDHEN and SYDVKM. In DNA, the CDR3 is TGTGCCACCGGGCTCGAGCAGTACTTC. This gives the protein CATGLEQYF.

The J gene is TRBJ2-7, the V gene TRBV25-1; D remains ambiguous. Trimming took off 1 base at V and 6 bases at J, with 16 bases between the two ends. Germline V CDR1 and CDR2: MGHDK, SYGVNS. The CDR3 totals 15 residues. CDR3 coding DNA: TGTGCCAGCAGTGAATCGGCAGGCCCAGGCGCCGAGCAGTACTTC. Its translation: CASSESAGPGAEQYF.

The count of this clonotype is one. The chain couples TRBV6-2 or TRBV6-3 to TRBJ1-2; D is undetermined. The CDR3 runs to 15 residues. V was pared by 2 bases and J by 8 bases, with 18 bases between. From germline, CDR1 is MNHEY and CDR2 SVGEGT. The CDR3 is CASSYQIKGRSGYTF. CDR3 coding DNA: TGTGCCAGCAGTTACCAAATCAAGGGTCGGTCCGGCTACACCTTC.

V is TRBV9 and J is TRBJ2-3; 10 bases are a match to TRBD2. The germline CDR1 and CDR2 sequences are SGDLS and YYNGEE. The V and J ends lost 4 bases and 0 bases, in that order; junction bases with no gene match: 8. CDR3 length equals 17 residues. The CDR3: CASSLQAGGPSTDTQYF. The CDR3 nucleotides read TGTGCCAGCAGCCTTCAAGCGGGGGGGCCTAGCACAGATACGCAGTATTTT.

As to this clonotype: An end of the junction does not agree with germline; a read error may underlie this. J is TRBJ2-1 and V is TRBV20-1; TRBD1 agrees at 8 bases. CDR3 length equals 15 residues. Germline CDR1 DFQATT, CDR2 SNEGSKA (reference sequence). The CDR3 loop is CSASGTGSSCNEQFF. The CDR3 DNA reads as TGCAGTGCTAGCGGGACAGGTAGCTCCTGCAATGAGCAGTTCTTC.

The chain recombines TRBV12-3 or TRBV12-4 with TRBJ1-6; 11 bases are shared with TRBD1. The CDR3 has 14 amino acids. Trimming cost V 7 bases and J 9 bases; bases outside gene matches: 5. The CDR3 reads CASTRDRGSSPLHF. Written as DNA, the CDR3 is TGTGCCAGCACCCGGGACAGGGGGTCTTCACCCCTCCACTTT.

The V and J genes are TRBV5-8 and TRBJ1-5, with D hard to call. From germline, CDR1 is SGHTS and CDR2 YDEGEE. V lost 0 bases and J lost 4, with 11 bases in between. The CDR3 runs to 15 residues. CDR3 bases: TGTGCCAGCAGCTTGGGAGACACCTCGAATCAGCCCCAGCATTTT. It specifies CASSLGDTSNQPQHF.

There are a few counts of this clonotype. The chain employs TRBV10-3 and TRBJ2-1, with 11 bases fitting TRBD2. CDR3 length: 17 amino acids. Germline V gene data show CDR1 as ENHRY and CDR2 as SYGVKD. V lost 4 bases, J lost 1 base, and 6 bases stayed unmatched. In nucleotides, the CDR3 is TGTGCCATCAGTGTAACCCTAGCGGGGGGTTCCTACAATGAGCAGTTCTTC. This sequence encodes CAISVTLAGGSYNEQFF.

There are a few counts of this clonotype. This chain connects TRBV20-1 to TRBJ2-5; TRBD1 might be the D (6 bases). The germline V gene encodes CDR1 DFQATT and CDR2 SNEGSKA (reference sequence). The CDR3 extends over 16 amino acids. V lost 4 bases to trimming and J lost 4 bases, with 22 bases between them. The CDR3 sequence is CSAKPSTGSRGETQYF. The DNA of the CDR3 is TGCAGTGCTAAACCATCAACAGGGAGTAGGGGAGAGACCCAGTACTTC.

This clonotype has at least ten counts. The V and J genes are TRBV4-2 and TRBJ2-3; TRBD2 agrees at 15 bases. The CDR3 is 16 residues long. The V gene's germline CDR1 is LGHNA and CDR2 YNFKEQ. J gave up 5 bases and V 4 bases, and 4 bases lay outside the gene matches. CDR3 DNA: TGTGCCAGCAGCCTTGGACTAGCGGGGGGGCAAGATACGCAGTATTTT. This codes for CASSLGLAGGQDTQYF.

The rearrangement uses TRBV11-2 and TRBJ2-3, with no clear D. The CDR3 loop spans 12 amino acids. V gave up 4 bases and J gave up 8 bases, with 10 bases separating them. The germline V gene encodes CDR1 SGHAT and CDR2 FQNNGV. The CDR3 nucleotides read TGTGCCAGCAGCTCCCCCCACGGTACGCAGTATTTT. Amino acid sequence: CASSSPHGTQYF.

This clonotype turned up a few times. The J gene is TRBJ1-4, the V gene TRBV7-2; TRBD1 is a possible D gene (5 bases). V was clipped by 3 bases and J by 4 bases, with 12 bases between them. The germline V gene has CDR1 SGHTA and CDR2 FQGNSA. The CDR3 spans 15 residues. Here the CDR3 DNA reads TGTGCCAGCAGCTTTTTGGGCAGGGATAATGAAAAACTGTTTTTT. Translation gives CASSFLGRDNEKLFF.

This clonotype was recorded a few times. The gene calls are TRBV28 and TRBJ2-1; 9 nucleotides match TRBD2. Germline CDR1 MDHEN, CDR2 SYDVKM. The CDR3 is 15 amino acids. J lost 10 bases, V lost 4 bases, and 11 bases had no gene match. This CDR3 reads CASSYSGGGQFEQFF. The CDR3 DNA reads as TGTGCCAGCAGTTATAGCGGGGGAGGTCAATTCGAGCAGTTCTTC. Combining the CDR3 with reference TRBV28 and TRBJ2-1 gives the whole variable domain DVKVTQSSRYLVKRTGEKVFLECVQDMDHENMFWYRQDPGLGLRLIYFSYDVKMKEKGDIPEGYSVSREKKERFSLILESASTNQTSMYLCASSYSGGGQFEQFFGPGTRLTVL.

This clonotype was counted at least ten times. This chain uses TRBV12-5 with TRBJ2-3, with a tentative D call TRBD1 (7 bases). Looked up from germline, CDR1 is LGHNT and CDR2 is FRNRAP. Trimming left V 1 base short and J 3 bases short, with 14 bases between. The CDR3 spans 16 residues. This chain's CDR3 is CASGLGQGGRTDTQYF. For the CDR3, the DNA is TGTGCTAGTGGTTTGGGACAGGGAGGTAGAACAGATACGCAGTATTTT.

The chain has TRBV12-3 or TRBV12-4 and TRBJ1-6, with TRBD1 as a possible D gene (5 bases). Trimming left V 3 bases short and J 10 bases short, with 16 bases between. This CDR3 contains 15 residues. The CDR3 protein is CASSLRGGAGSPLHF. The CDR3 bases are TGTGCCAGCAGTTTGAGGGGAGGCGCCGGCTCACCCCTCCACTTT.

The rearrangement links TRBV5-1 to TRBJ1-2; D perhaps matches TRBD1 (5 bases). This CDR3 spans 15 amino acids. In germline, CDR1 is SGHRS, CDR2 YFSETQ. The V end lost 2 bases, the J end lost 2 bases, and 13 bases lay between the germline ends. Written as DNA, the CDR3 is TGCGCCAGCAGCTTTGATGCGGGGCAGAACTATGGCTACACCTTC. Translating it yields CASSFDAGQNYGYTF.

This chain joins TRBV29-1 and TRBJ1-2; D remains ambiguous. This CDR3 has 12 amino acids. Trimming shortened V by 4 bases and J by 5 bases, and 11 bases separated the two germline ends. In germline, CDR1 is SQVTM, CDR2 ANQGSEA. CDR3 coding DNA: TGCAGCGTTGCTCTTAATGGTTATGGCTACACCTTC. Amino acids: CSVALNGYGYTF.

This clonotype was picked up a small number of times. This chain links TRBV2 with TRBJ2-5; 8 positions match TRBD1. Trimming at V came to 4 bases and at J to 1 base, leaving 5 bases not matched to a gene. This CDR3 region has 15 residues. Germline assignment: CDR1 SNHLY and CDR2 FYNNEI. CDR3 in DNA: TGTGCCAGCAGTGCTTTTGGACAGGGCCAAGAGACCCAGTACTTC. It specifies CASSAFGQGQETQYF.

The chain employs TRBV10-2 and TRBJ2-7, with a weak D call TRBD1 (6 bases). The germline V gene encodes CDR1 WSHSY and CDR2 SAAADI. This CDR3 is 15 amino acids long. V was clipped by 6 bases and J by 3 bases, with 18 bases between them. The CDR3 sequence: CASSRTQGRYYEQYF. CDR3 DNA sequence: TGCGCCAGCAGCCGTACCCAGGGGCGGTACTACGAGCAGTACTTC.

The chain carries TRBV6-6 and TRBJ2-2; D not resolved. Trimming left V 4 bases short and J 5 bases short, with 8 bases between. The CDR3 has 13 amino acids. Per the germline V gene, CDR1 is MNHNY and CDR2 is SVGAGI (reference sequence). Here the CDR3 reads CASSFLGTGELFF. The CDR3 DNA reads as TGTGCCAGCAGTTTTCTAGGAACCGGGGAGCTGTTTTTT.